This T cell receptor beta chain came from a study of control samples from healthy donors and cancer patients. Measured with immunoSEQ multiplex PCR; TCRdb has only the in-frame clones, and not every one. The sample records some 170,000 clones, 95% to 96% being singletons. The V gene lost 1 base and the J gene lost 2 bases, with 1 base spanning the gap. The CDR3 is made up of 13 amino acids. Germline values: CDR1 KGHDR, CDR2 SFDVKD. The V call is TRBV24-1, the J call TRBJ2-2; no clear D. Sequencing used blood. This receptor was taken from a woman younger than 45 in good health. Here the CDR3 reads CATSDFNTGELFF. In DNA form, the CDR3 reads TGTGCCACCAGTGATTTCAACACCGGGGAGCTGTTTTTT.